The source of this T cell receptor beta chain is a study of identifying expanded T cells in peripheral blood. The study's findings and limits: Across healthy donors, higher total template counts meant significantly greater approximately 2-week count variance. Over approximately two and four weeks, about 15 and 19 clones changed, versus around 1.3 between replicates.

Sequencing was performed with immunoSEQ multiplex PCR; in TCRdb, only in-frame clones are kept and a portion is missing. The sample lists 70,000 to 100,000 clones, around 86% occurring once. Trimming took 1 base from V and 13 from J, leaving 13 bases between them. There are 12 residues in the CDR3. Germline V gene lookup returns CDR1 SEHNR and CDR2 FQNEAQ (reference sequence). About this clone itself: Its antigen is undetermined.

The sequenced sample was blood. The receptor's source is a person aged 18-70 years in good health. The chain couples TRBV7-9 to TRBJ2-5; D is ambiguous. This chain's CDR3 is CASSLDSDLRYF. CDR3 nucleotides: TGTGCCAGCAGCTTAGACTCGGACCTTAGGTACTTC.